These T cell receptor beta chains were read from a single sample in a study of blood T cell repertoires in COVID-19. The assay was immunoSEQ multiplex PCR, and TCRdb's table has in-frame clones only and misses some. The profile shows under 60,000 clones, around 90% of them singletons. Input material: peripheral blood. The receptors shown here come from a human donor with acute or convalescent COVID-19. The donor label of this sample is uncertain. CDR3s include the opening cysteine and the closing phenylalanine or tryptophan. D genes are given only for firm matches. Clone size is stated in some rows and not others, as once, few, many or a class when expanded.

TGTGCCAGCTCACCCGCGACAGGGGGCAATAGCTATGGCTACACCTTC CASSPATGGNSYGYTF TRBD1 TRBV18 NA TRBJ1-2
TGTGCTAGTGGTGCCCCTATGAGTGGGAGGGCTACAGATACGCAGTATTTT CASGAPMSGRATDTQYF TRBD2 TRBV12-5 NA TRBJ2-3
TGTGCCAGCAGCCCGGGGAACTTCGAGCAGTACTTC CASSPGNFEQYF NA TRBV7-2 NA TRBJ2-7
TGTGCCAGCAGTTGGACTAGCGGGGGGTTTGAGCAGTTCTTC CASSWTSGGFEQFF TRBD2 TRBV6-5 NA TRBJ2-1
TGTGCCAGCAGCCAGGCAGGGTCTGGCTACACCTTC CASSQAGSGYTF NA TRBV3-1/TRBV3-2 NA TRBJ1-2
TGTGCCAGCAGCTTAGAGGGGGCGCAGGGCAATGAGCAGTTCTTC CASSLEGAQGNEQFF TRBD1 TRBV7-6 NA TRBJ2-1
TGTGCCAGCAGCTTAGATACAGGCCCGCAGCGAGAGCAGTACTTC CASSLDTGPQREQYF NA TRBV7-2 NA TRBJ2-7
TGTGCCAGTAGTATAGCCTGGTCGGGAGATGGCTACACCTTC CASSIAWSGDGYTF NA TRBV19 NA TRBJ1-2
TGTGCCATCAGAGAGGCCCAGGGGGCTAAAGGGGAGCTGTTTTTT CAIREAQGAKGELFF TRBD1 TRBV10-3 NA TRBJ2-2
TGTGCCACCAGTGAAACGAGCGGGGGGGCTAAGACCCAGTACTTC CATSETSGGAKTQYF TRBD2 TRBV24-1 few TRBJ2-5
TGTGCCAGTAGCTCGTACAGTGCAACTAATGAAAAACTGTTTTTT CASSSYSATNEKLFF NA TRBV19 NA TRBJ1-4
TGTGCCAGCAGCCTGACAGATAACTCTGGAAACACCATATATTTT CASSLTDNSGNTIYF NA TRBV9 NA TRBJ1-3
TGTGCCAGCAGCCAAGCCTGGGGAGCTGAAGCTTTCTTT CASSQAWGAEAFF NA TRBV14 NA TRBJ1-1
TGTGCCAGCCGCACAGGGGGGCAAGAGACCCAGTACTTC CASRTGGQETQYF TRBD1 TRBV19 NA TRBJ2-5
TGTGCCATCAGTGAGGAGGGGGGACAGCAAGAGACCCAGTACTTC CAISEEGGQQETQYF NA TRBV10-3 few TRBJ2-5
TGTGCCAGCAGCTTAGGGGGACTTATCCAAGAGACCCAGTACTTC CASSLGGLIQETQYF NA TRBV7-9 NA TRBJ2-5
TGTGCCAGCAGCTTAAGTCAGGGGAAGGGGGAGCAGTACTTC CASSLSQGKGEQYF NA TRBV7-9 once TRBJ2-7
TGTGCCAGCAGCCCCCGGGACAGGGTTACTGAAGCTTTCTTT CASSPRDRVTEAFF TRBD1 TRBV13 NA TRBJ1-1
TGTGCCAGCAGCCAAGGGACAGGGGGCGATACGCAGTATTTT CASSQGTGGDTQYF TRBD1 TRBV3-1/TRBV3-2 NA TRBJ2-3
TGTGCCAGCTCACCGGGACTAGCGGGAGGTTATGAGCAGTTCTTC CASSPGLAGGYEQFF TRBD2 TRBV18 NA TRBJ2-1
TGTGCCTGGAGTGTACTCTCGAACACTGAAGCTTTCTTT CAWSVLSNTEAFF NA TRBV30 NA TRBJ1-1
TGTGCCAGCAGCCCTCTGGGACAGGGAGGCTCTGGGGCCAACGTCCTGACTTTC CASSPLGQGGSGANVLTF TRBD1 TRBV6-2/TRBV6-3 NA TRBJ2-6
TGTGCCAGCAGTTACGACACGTTTAGCAATCAGCCCCAGCATTTT CASSYDTFSNQPQHF NA TRBV6-2/TRBV6-3 NA TRBJ1-5
TGTGCCAGCAGTTTCCGACAGGGGAATAATTCACCCCTCCACTTT CASSFRQGNNSPLHF TRBD1 TRBV6-5 NA TRBJ1-6
TGTGCCAGCAGCTTAGCCGAGGATCAGCCCCAGCATTTT CASSLAEDQPQHF NA TRBV7-6 NA TRBJ1-5
TGCGCCAGCAGAGGGACAGAGCAAATATCCTACGAGCAGTACTTC CASRGTEQISYEQYF TRBD1 TRBV10-2 NA TRBJ2-7